This T cell receptor beta chain was recorded in a study of blood T cells in healthy people across ages. PCR was performed a second time for 7 to 11 cycles using a sample-barcoded 5' primer and a J-beta primer mix. In TCRdb, the 5' RACE reads were re-called with MiXCR into one record per CDR3 protein. Among roughly 680,000 distinct CDR3 sequences listed, 52% were seen once. From germline, CDR1 is MNHNY and CDR2 SVGAGI (reference sequence). This CDR3 spans 14 amino acids. This clonotype showed up many times. A read error may produce the germline difference seen at one junction end. This clonotype originated in an elderly woman in good health. The chain employs TRBV6-6 and TRBJ2-3; D remains unclear. Sequencing input: blood. In nucleotides, the CDR3 is TGTGCCAGCTTAGGATTGGCCCCCGCAGAAACGCAGTATTTT. It encodes CASLGLAPAETQYF.